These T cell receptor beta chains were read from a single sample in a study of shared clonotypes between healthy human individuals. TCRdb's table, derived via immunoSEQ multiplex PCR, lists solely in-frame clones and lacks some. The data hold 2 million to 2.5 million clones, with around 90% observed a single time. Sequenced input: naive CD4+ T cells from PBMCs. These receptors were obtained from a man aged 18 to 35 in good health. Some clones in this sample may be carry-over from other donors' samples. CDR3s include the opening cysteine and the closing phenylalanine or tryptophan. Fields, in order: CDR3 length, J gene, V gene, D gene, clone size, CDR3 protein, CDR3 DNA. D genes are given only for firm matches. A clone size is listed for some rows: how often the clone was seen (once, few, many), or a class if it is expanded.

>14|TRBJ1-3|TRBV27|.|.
CASTPGGSGNTIYF
TGTGCCAGCACCCCAGGTGGTTCTGGAAACACCATATATTTT
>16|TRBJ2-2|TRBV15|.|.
CATSRGGAANTGELFF
TGTGCCACCAGCAGAGGGGGGGCGGCGAACACCGGGGAGCTGTTTTTT
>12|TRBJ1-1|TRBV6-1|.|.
CASSELGTQAFF
TGTGCCAGCAGTGAACTTGGGACTCAAGCTTTCTTT
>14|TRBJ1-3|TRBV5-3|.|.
CARSPRTAGNTIYF
TGTGCCAGAAGCCCTAGGACGGCTGGAAACACCATATATTTT
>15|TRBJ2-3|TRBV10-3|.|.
CAISVGGSSTDTQYF
TGTGCCATCAGTGTAGGCGGAAGTAGCACAGATACGCAGTATTTT
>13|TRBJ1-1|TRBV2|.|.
CASSDGGNTEAFF
TGTGCCAGCAGTGATGGGGGGAACACTGAAGCTTTCTTT
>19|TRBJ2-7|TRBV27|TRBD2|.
CASSPLLAGGRAAPYEQYF
TGTGCCAGCAGTCCACTACTAGCGGGAGGGCGGGCGGCACCCTACGAGCAGTACTTC
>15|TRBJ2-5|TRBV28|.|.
CASSLSAGKQETQYF
TGTGCCAGCAGTTTATCAGCGGGTAAACAAGAGACCCAGTACTTC
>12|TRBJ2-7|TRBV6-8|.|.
CASRTKRITEGF
TGTGCCAGCAGGACAAAACGGATTACTGAAGGATTC
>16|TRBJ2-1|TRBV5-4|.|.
CASSLGWGSSYNEQFF
TGTGCCAGCAGCTTAGGCTGGGGGAGCTCCTACAATGAGCAGTTCTTC
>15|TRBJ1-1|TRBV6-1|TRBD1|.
CASSERGQGRAEAFF
TGTGCCAGCAGTGAACGGGGACAGGGAAGGGCTGAAGCTTTCTTT
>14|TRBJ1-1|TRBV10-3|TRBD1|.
CAISVGTDYTEAFF
TGTGCCATCAGTGTAGGGACAGACTACACTGAAGCTTTCTTT
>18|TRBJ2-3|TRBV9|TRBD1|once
CASSVEGRGTAYTDTQYF
TGTGCCAGCAGCGTAGAGGGACGTGGGACAGCATACACAGATACGCAGTATTTT
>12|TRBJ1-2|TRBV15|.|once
CATSRDGVGYTF
TGTGCCACCAGCAGAGATGGCGTGGGCTACACCTTC
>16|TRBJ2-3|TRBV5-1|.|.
CASSNLHGIPTDTQYF
TGCGCCAGCAGCAACCTTCACGGGATCCCTACAGATACGCAGTATTTT
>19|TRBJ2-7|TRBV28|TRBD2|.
CASIPPGLAVPPASYEQYF
TGTGCCAGCATTCCACCGGGACTAGCGGTCCCACCGGCGTCCTACGAGCAGTACTTC
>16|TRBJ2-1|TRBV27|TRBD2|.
CASSPLGGRVYNEQFF
TGTGCCAGCAGTCCCCTTGGGGGGAGGGTTTACAATGAGCAGTTCTTC
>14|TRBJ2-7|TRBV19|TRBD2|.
CASSHSGRIYEQYF
TGTGCCAGTAGTCACAGCGGGAGGATATACGAGCAGTACTTC
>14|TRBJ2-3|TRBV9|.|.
CASSVDATTDTQYF
TGTGCCAGCAGCGTAGATGCTACCACAGATACGCAGTATTTT
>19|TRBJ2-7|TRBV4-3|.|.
CASSQDFSRFAAGSYEQYF
TGCGCCAGCAGCCAAGATTTTTCCCGGTTCGCGGCGGGGAGCTACGAGCAGTACTTC
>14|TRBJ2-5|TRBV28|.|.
CASSLAGREETQYF
TGTGCCAGCAGTTTGGCTGGCAGGGAGGAGACCCAGTACTTC
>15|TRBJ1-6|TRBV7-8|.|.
CASSSSRDIDSPLHF
TGTGCCAGCAGCTCGTCCCGGGACATAGATTCACCCCTCCACTTT
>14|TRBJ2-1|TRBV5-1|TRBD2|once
CASSTSQTSSEQFF
TGCGCCAGCAGCACCTCCCAGACTAGCAGTGAGCAGTTCTTC
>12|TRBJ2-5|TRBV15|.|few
CATSRDEETQYF
TGTGCCACCAGCAGAGACGAGGAGACCCAGTACTTC
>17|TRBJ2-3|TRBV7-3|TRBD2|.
CASSLTKTSGMGYGQYF
TGTGCCAGCAGCTTAACGAAGACTAGCGGGATGGGTTACGGGCAGTATTTT
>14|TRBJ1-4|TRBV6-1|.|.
CASRYQGSNEKLFF
TGTGCCAGCAGATACCAGGGGTCTAATGAAAAACTGTTTTTT
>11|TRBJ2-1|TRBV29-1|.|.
CSPGTNNEQFF
TGCAGCCCAGGGACAAACAATGAGCAGTTCTTC
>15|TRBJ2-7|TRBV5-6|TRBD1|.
CASSLGPGGPYEQYF
TGTGCCAGCAGCTTGGGGCCAGGGGGTCCCTACGAGCAGTACTTC